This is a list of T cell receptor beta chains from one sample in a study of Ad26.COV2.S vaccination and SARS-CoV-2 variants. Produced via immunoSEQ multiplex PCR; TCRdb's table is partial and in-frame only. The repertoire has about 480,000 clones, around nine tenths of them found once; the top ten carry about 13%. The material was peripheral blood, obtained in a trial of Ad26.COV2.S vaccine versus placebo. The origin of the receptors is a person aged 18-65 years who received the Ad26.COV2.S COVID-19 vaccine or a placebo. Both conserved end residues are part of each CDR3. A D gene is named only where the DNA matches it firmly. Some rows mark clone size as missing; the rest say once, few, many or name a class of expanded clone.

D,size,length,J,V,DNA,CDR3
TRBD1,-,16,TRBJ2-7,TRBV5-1,TGCGCCAGCAGTCCACGACAGGGCTCATTTTCTGAAGAGCAGTACTTC,CASSPRQGSFSEEQYF
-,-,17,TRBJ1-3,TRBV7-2,TGTGCCAGCAGCCTAAGAGGATTGGGCGGCTCTGGAAACACCATATATTTT,CASSLRGLGGSGNTIYF
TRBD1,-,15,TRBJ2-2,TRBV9,TGTGCCAGCAGGCAGGGACAGATAGCCACCGGGGAGCTGTTTTTT,CASRQGQIATGELFF
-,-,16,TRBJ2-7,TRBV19,TGTGCCAGTAGTTCCCGGACGCGCGGGGCCCCCCGCGAGCAGTACTTC,CASSSRTRGAPREQYF
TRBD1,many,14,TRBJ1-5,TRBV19,TGTGCCAGTTCCGATTTCAGGGGGCCTCAGCCCCAGCATTTT,CASSDFRGPQPQHF
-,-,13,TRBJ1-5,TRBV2,TGTGCCACCCGATGGACAGAGAATCAGCCCCAGCATTTT,CATRWTENQPQHF
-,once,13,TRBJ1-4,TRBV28,TGTGCCAGCAGTCCCTCCTCTAATGAAAAACTGTTTTTT,CASSPSSNEKLFF
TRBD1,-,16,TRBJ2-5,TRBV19,TGTGCCAGTAGTACCGGACAGGGAAGTACCCAAGAGACCCAGTACTTC,CASSTGQGSTQETQYF
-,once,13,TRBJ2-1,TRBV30,TGTGCCTGGAGTCAGGGAGCCGACAATGAGCAGTTCTTC,CAWSQGADNEQFF
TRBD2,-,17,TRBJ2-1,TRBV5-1,TGCGCCAGCAGCTTGGGTCTGGTAGCGGGAGTAGTGAATGAGCAGTTCTTC,CASSLGLVAGVVNEQFF
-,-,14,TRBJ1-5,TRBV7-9,TGTGCCAGCAGCTTTGGCCCTGCGGATCAGCCCCAGCATTTT,CASSFGPADQPQHF
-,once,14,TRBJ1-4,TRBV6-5,TGTGCCAGCAGGGAGAGGTTAGGGAACGAAAAACTGTTTTTT,CASRERLGNEKLFF
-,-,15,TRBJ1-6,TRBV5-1,TGCGCCAGCAGCTTGTCCACGGAGGTTAATTCACCCCTCCACTTT,CASSLSTEVNSPLHF
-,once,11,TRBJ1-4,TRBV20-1,TGCAGTGCTACAGACATGGAAAAACTGTTTTTT,CSATDMEKLFF
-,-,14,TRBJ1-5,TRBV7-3,TGTGCCAGCAGCTTAGGAGAAGGCAATCAGCCCCAGCATTTT,CASSLGEGNQPQHF